This TCR beta chain was recovered during a study of shared clonotypes between healthy human individuals. General study points: Donors were few, which limited the genetic and exposure-history diversity represented.

The assay was run at deep level. Generated by immunoSEQ multiplex PCR, the TCRdb table keeps only in-frame clones and is missing some. The sample includes around 1 million clones, 76% of them seen just once. Germline V gene data show CDR1 as SNHLY and CDR2 as FYNNEI. The V gene end was trimmed by 7 bases and the J gene end by 3 bases; junction bases not matched to a gene: 3. This CDR3 has 13 amino acids. About this clone itself: Antigen unknown.

The sequenced sample consisted of memory CD4+ T cells sorted from blood. Documented subset: CD45RA-negative fraction. The sequence was collected from a man younger than 30 in good health. The rearrangement links TRBV2 to TRBJ2-7; 10 bases line up with TRBD2. The CDR3 loop reads CASKGTSDYEQYF. Written as DNA, the CDR3 is TGTGCCAGCAAAGGGACTAGCGACTACGAGCAGTACTTC.